This TCR beta chain was sequenced in a study of technical replicates of blood from several donors. Trimming stripped 1 base from V and 8 bases from J, with 6 bases between. The CDR3 consists of 12 residues. The germline CDR1 and CDR2 sequences are SGHDT and YYEEEE. Only in-frame clones appear in the TCRdb table, and some are missing; sequencing was by immunoSEQ multiplex PCR. The data contain approximately 74,000 clones, approximately 89% of them singletons. This receptor was taken from a human donor in good health. Some clones in this sample may be carry-over from other donors' samples. Input material: PBMCs. The chain carries TRBV5-6 and TRBJ1-4; D is uncertain. The CDR3 DNA reads TGTGCCAGCAGCTTGTTCTCCGAAAAACTGTTTTTT. This translates into CASSLFSEKLFF.